This is a list of T cell receptor beta chains from one sample in a study of CD8 T cells in Susac syndrome. TCRdb reprocessed the immunoSEQ multiplex PCR reads with MiXCR, giving one entry per CDR3 protein. The data show 300,000 or so distinct CDR3 sequences, about 92% seen once. Specimen: CD4+ T cells from PBMCs. Every receptor here comes from a human donor with multiple sclerosis. The CDR3 runs from the conserved cysteine through the conserved F or W. Fields, in order: J gene, V gene, D gene, clone size, CDR3 protein, CDR3 DNA. A D gene is named only where the DNA matches it firmly. A clone size is listed for some rows: how often the clone was seen (once, few, many), or a class if it is expanded.

TRBJ2-7 | TRBV5-4 | TRBD2 | NA | CASSAGLAGTGEQYF | TGTGCCAGCAGCGCGGGACTAGCGGGGACGGGCGAGCAGTACTTC
TRBJ1-2 | TRBV7-2 | TRBD1 | NA | CASSLAPQGALGGYTF | TGTGCCAGCAGCTTAGCGCCACAGGGGGCGCTGGGTGGCTACACCTTC
TRBJ2-1 | TRBV12-3/TRBV12-4 | NA | few | CASSPGDSSYNEQFF | TGTGCCAGCAGCCCCGGGGATAGCTCCTACAATGAGCAGTTCTTC
TRBJ2-1 | TRBV5-1 | NA | once | CASSLDRVVRVNEQFF | TGCGCCAGCAGCTTGGATCGGGTTGTGAGGGTCAATGAGCAGTTCTTC
TRBJ2-6 | TRBV29-1 | NA | NA | CSVEVRAGRPSGANVLTF | TGCAGCGTTGAGGTTAGGGCAGGGAGACCCTCTGGGGCCAACGTCCTGACTTTC
TRBJ2-3 | TRBV19 | NA | NA | CASSERMSATYTDTQYF | TGTGCCAGTAGCGAAAGGATGTCAGCGACCTACACAGATACGCAGTATTTT
TRBJ1-5 | TRBV9 | NA | NA | CASSGYGAPRHF | TGTGCCAGCAGCGGCTACGGGGCTCCTAGGCATTTT
TRBJ1-2 | TRBV25-1 | NA | NA | CASSEGIRRRGSDGYTF | TGTGCCAGCAGTGAAGGCATCCGGAGGCGGGGGTCCGATGGCTACACCTTC
TRBJ2-2 | TRBV12-3/TRBV12-4 | NA | NA | CASSPPPNTGELFF | TGTGCCAGCAGTCCTCCCCCGAACACCGGGGAGCTGTTTTTT
TRBJ2-3 | TRBV5-1 | TRBD2 | once | CASSLDSGRFTDTQYF | TGCGCCAGCAGCTTGGATAGCGGGAGGTTCACAGATACGCAGTATTTT